The T cell receptor beta chain described here comes from a study of cytomegalovirus exposure and HLA in healthy donors listed by TCRdb under 2017. A note on the overall study: According to a later analysis, the 120 or so validation repertoires were produced on the same platform as the roughly 600 repertoires of the first cohort. The study aimed to test whether signatures of past pathogen exposure could be identified by cataloging public T cell receptors. In addition to the first cohort of around 670 subjects, a separate validation cohort of 120 different subjects was used. To predict cytomegalovirus infection status, the study brought together high-throughput TCR immunosequencing, statistical association of individual TCRs with disease status, and machine learning.

General findings and caveats noted by the study authors: It was suggested by the authors that the approach could potentially be generalized to other disease states and immunological phenotypes. In vitro tests confirmed that a few of the cytomegalovirus-associated TCR beta chains recognize cytomegalovirus antigens. In both the original and validation cohorts, the classifier was reported to diagnose cytomegalovirus status with high specificity and sensitivity. While some public TCRs were present in many individuals, most TCR sequences turned up only very rarely across donors. The validation cohort had no HLA typing available for a later analysis, so co-occurrence within that cohort was assessed over all 120 or so repertoires. A later analysis found that TCRs clustered in the first cohort also tended to co-occur in the 95 to 150 validation repertoires, with approximately 95% of cluster scores above 0. The study gave a list of some 150 TCR beta chains associated with cytomegalovirus.

Per the germline V gene, SGHRS is the CDR1 and YFSETQ is the CDR2. V loses 0 bases of germline sequence and J loses 3 bases, and the interval between the two ends is 10 bases. There are 14 amino acids in the CDR3, from cysteine to phenylalanine inclusive. Of all the DNA, just the CDR3 is kept, 42 bases in frame from base 1. The donors belonged to the validation cohort of approximately 130 subjects, which was separate from the approximately 700-subject first cohort. Note on this clone: Its antigen is not yet known. No base-level quality is on record; no much larger clone is a single base apart.

The library was made by the immunoSEQ multiplex PCR assay. On the authors' methods: To diagnose cytomegalovirus status from the catalog of TCR beta chain sequences, a statistical classification framework was built. TCRdb limited this immuneACCESS table to in-frame rearrangements with V and J called. A share of clones is missing; checked studies link under half to unresolved V genes, and the rest is unexplained. The DNA was the basis for D and trimming; V, J and clone size are from that table. The sample yields about 170,000 clones; roughly 86% were counted once. The ten largest clonotypes hold 2% to 3% of the sample.

This clonotype originated in a young man in good health and CMV-seropositive. The chain employs TRBV5-1 and TRBJ2-7, with no D gene named confidently. The sample was PBMCs. The CDR3 reads as follows: CASSLDGTIYEQYF. At the DNA level, the sequence is TGCGCCAGCAGCTTGGACGGAACTATCTACGAGCAGTACTTC.